The clone carrying this T cell receptor beta chain has at least ten counts. All sequencing subjects had displayed CD8+CD57+ cell expansion on flow cytometry. TCR beta VDJ and CDR3 profiles were obtained from a genomic DNA template. Using its own MiXCR run on the reads, TCRdb lists one record per CDR3 protein. The profile covers 200,000 to 250,000 distinct CDR3 sequences, with 50% to 70% appearing a single time and roughly three fifths taken by the ten largest. These data belong to a study of CD8+CD57+ T cells in acquired aplastic anemia. The TCR comes from a human donor with aplastic anemia. The sequencing sample was made of sorted CD4+, CD8+, or CD8+CD57+ T cells (not recorded which) from PBMCs.

The chain's CDR3 is CASSPPGGAHEQFF. CDR3 DNA: TGTGCCAGCAGCCCACCCGGTGGGGCCCATGAGCAGTTCTTC. J is TRBJ2-1 and V is TRBV5-6, with D possibly TRBD1 on 5 matching bases. With 4 bases removed from V and 8 bases from J, the gap between germline ends came to 16 bases. The germline CDR1 and CDR2 sequences are SGHDT and YYEEEE. This CDR3 is 14 amino acids long.